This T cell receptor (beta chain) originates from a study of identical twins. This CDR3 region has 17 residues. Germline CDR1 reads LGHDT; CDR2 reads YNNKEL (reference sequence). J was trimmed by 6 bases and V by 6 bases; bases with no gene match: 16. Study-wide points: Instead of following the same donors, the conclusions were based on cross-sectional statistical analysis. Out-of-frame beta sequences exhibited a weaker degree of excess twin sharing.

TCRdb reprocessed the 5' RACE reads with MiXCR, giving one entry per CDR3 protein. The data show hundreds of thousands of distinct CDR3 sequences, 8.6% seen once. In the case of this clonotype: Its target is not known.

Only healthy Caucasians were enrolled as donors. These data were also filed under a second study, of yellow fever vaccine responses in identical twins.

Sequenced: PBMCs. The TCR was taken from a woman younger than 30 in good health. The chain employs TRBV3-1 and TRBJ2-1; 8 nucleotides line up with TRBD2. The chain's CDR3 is CASSPMSSGEYSNEQFF. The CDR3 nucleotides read TGTGCCAGCAGTCCTATGAGTAGCGGGGAGTATTCCAATGAGCAGTTCTTC.